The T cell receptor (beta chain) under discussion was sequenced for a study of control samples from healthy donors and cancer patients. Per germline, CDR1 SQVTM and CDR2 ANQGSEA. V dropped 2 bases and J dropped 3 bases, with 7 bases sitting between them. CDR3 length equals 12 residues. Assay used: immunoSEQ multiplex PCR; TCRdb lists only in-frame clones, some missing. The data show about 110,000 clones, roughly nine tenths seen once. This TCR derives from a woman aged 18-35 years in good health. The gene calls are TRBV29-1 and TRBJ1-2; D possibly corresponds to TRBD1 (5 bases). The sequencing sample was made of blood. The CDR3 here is CSVESTDYGYTF. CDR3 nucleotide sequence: TGCAGCGTTGAATCGACAGACTATGGCTACACCTTC.